These 7 T cell receptor beta chains were all obtained from the same sample, sequenced in a study of early T cells in non-severe SARS-CoV-2 infection (dated by TCRdb to the early 2020s). The method was 5' RACE. TCRdb lists the instrument as NextSeq 500. TCRdb cleaned the public reads at Q25 with fastp, built clones with MiXCR and kept in-frame beta chains. For every CDR3 protein sequence, its rows merge into one entry that carries the most common genes and DNA. In all, the sample holds 74,000 or so distinct CDR3 sequences, and about 13% of those were seen once. 0.95% to 1.3% of the sample is in the top ten clones. Sequenced: whole blood. These receptors were taken from an adult who was a healthcare worker with PCR-confirmed SARS-CoV-2 infection or an uninfected control (not recorded which).

The chain joins TRBV29-1 to TRBJ1-1; weak D call: TRBD1 (5 bases). V dropped 6 bases and J dropped 7 bases, with 9 bases sitting between them. The CDR3 contains 10 residues. Germline values: CDR1 SQVTM, CDR2 ANQGSEA. The CDR3 coding sequence is TGCAGCGTGGCACAGGTTGAAGCTTTCTTT. Its protein is CSVAQVEAFF. Supplemented by reference TRBV29-1 and TRBJ1-1, the full variable domain reads SAVISQKPSRDICQRGTSLTIQCQVDSQVTMMFWYRQQPGQSLTLIATANQGSEATYESGFVIDKFPISRPNLTFSTLTVSNMSPEDSSIYLCSVAQVEAFFGQGTRLTVV.

This clonotype is medium-sized (0.01 to 0.1%) within its sample. The rearrangement joins TRBV2 to TRBJ2-1; possibly TRBD1 for D (6 bases). Trimming took 7 bases from V and 7 from J, leaving 8 bases between them. Germline lookup yields CDR1 SNHLY and CDR2 FYNNEI. The CDR3 loop spans 11 amino acids. The CDR3 DNA sequence: TGTGCCAGCAATGGACAGAATGAGCAGTTCTTC. It codes for CASNGQNEQFF. Complete variable domain (other parts from reference TRBV2 and TRBJ2-1): EPEVTQTPSHQVTQMGQEVILRCVPISNHLYFYWYRQILGQKVEFLVSFYNNEISEKSEIFDDQFSVERPDGSNFTLKIRSTKLEDSAMYFCASNGQNEQFFGPGTRLTVL.

There are many counts of this clonotype. The J gene is TRBJ1-1, the V gene TRBV11-2; no definite D call. The length of the CDR3 is 12 residues. Germline loops: CDR1 SGHAT, CDR2 FQNNGV. The V end lost 5 bases, the J end lost 1 base, and 5 bases lay between the germline ends. The CDR3 DNA reads as TGTGCCAGCAGCCATAGGAACACTGAAGCTTTCTTT. Protein sequence: CASSHRNTEAFF.

This sequence joins TRBV10-3 and TRBJ2-2; 12 bases agree with TRBD2. The CDR3 has 16 residues. With 4 bases clipped from V and 3 bases from J, the junction kept 3 bases outside the gene matches. Looked up from germline, CDR1 is ENHRY and CDR2 is SYGVKD. The CDR3 coding sequence is TGTGCCATCAGTGCGCGACTAGCGGGAGACACCGGGGAGCTGTTTTTT. This gives the protein CAISARLAGDTGELFF.

This chain connects TRBV7-9 to TRBJ2-3; 10 nucleotides match TRBD2. V lost 7 bases and J lost 6; bases outside the gene matches: 10. Germline V gives CDR1 SEHNR, CDR2 FQNEAQ (reference sequence). The CDR3 consists of 15 residues. DNA for the CDR3: TGTGCCAGCACGCACCTAGCGGGAGTTCGGGATACGCAGTATTTT. Residues: CASTHLAGVRDTQYF. The complete variable domain, with remaining parts taken from reference TRBV7-9 and TRBJ2-3, reads DTGVSQNPRHKITKRGQNVTFRCDPISEHNRLYWYRQTLGQGPEFLTYFQNEAQLEKSRLLSDRFSAERPKGSFSTLEIQRTEQGDSAMYLCASTHLAGVRDTQYFGPGTRLTVL.

This clonotype was observed a handful of times. This rearrangement joins TRBV5-6 to TRBJ1-1, with D unclear. Germline V CDR1 and CDR2: SGHDT, YYEEEE. The CDR3 sequence is 13 residues long. V was pared by 5 bases and J by 5 bases, with 13 bases between. CDR3 sequence reads: CASRGGLWTEAFF. Here the CDR3 DNA reads TGTGCCAGCAGAGGAGGATTGTGGACTGAAGCTTTCTTT.

The chain carries TRBV2 and TRBJ2-2; D uncertain. Trimming took 7 bases from V and 4 from J, leaving 10 bases between them. Germline V CDR1 and CDR2: SNHLY, FYNNEI. The CDR3 is 13 residues long. Here the CDR3 DNA reads TGTGCCAGCAAGTGGTCTTTCACCGGGGAGCTGTTTTTT. Its protein is CASKWSFTGELFF.